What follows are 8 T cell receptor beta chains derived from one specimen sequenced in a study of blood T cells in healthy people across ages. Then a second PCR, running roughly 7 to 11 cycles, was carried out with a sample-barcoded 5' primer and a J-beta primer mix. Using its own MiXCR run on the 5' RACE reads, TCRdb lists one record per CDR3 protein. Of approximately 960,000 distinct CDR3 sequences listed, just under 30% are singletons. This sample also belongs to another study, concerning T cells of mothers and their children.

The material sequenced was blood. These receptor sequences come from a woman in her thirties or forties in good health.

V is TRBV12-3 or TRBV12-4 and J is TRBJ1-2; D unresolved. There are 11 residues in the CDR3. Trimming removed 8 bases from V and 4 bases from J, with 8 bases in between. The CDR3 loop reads CASARSYGYTF. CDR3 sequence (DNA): TGTGCCAGCGCGCGATCCTATGGCTACACCTTC.

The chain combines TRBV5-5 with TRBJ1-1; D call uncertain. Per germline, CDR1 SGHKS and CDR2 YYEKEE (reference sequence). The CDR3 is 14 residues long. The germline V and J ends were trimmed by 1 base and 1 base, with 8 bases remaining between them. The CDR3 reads CASSLTTPNTEAFF. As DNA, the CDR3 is TGTGCCAGCAGCTTGACAACACCGAACACTGAAGCTTTCTTT.

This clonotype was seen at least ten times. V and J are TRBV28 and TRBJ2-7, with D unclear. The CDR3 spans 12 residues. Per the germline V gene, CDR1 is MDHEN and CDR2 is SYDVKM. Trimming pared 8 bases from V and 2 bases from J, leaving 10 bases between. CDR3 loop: CASRSWTYEQYF. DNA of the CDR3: TGTGCCAGCCGAAGCTGGACCTACGAGCAGTACTTC.

The CDR3 region is CASSSTDQLTYEQYF. CDR3 in DNA: TGTGCCAGCAGCTCGACAGATCAACTAACCTACGAGCAGTACTTC. The V and J genes are TRBV7-2 and TRBJ2-7, with D perhaps TRBD1 (5 bases). The length of the CDR3 is 15 residues. The V and J ends lost 4 bases and 2 bases respectively, with 15 bases between them. The germline V gene has CDR1 SGHTA and CDR2 FQGNSA.

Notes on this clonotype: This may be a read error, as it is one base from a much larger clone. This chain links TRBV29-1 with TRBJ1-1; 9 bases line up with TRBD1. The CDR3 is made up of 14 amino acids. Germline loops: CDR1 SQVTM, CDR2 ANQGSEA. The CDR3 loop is CGVDTGQGTTEAFF. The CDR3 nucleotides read TGCGGCGTTGACACGGGACAGGGTACCACTGAAGCTTTCTTT.

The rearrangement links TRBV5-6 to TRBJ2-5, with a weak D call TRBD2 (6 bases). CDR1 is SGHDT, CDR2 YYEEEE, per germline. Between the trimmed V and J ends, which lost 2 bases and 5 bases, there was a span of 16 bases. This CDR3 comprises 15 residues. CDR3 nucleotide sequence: TGTGCCAGCAGCTTCTCGACTAGTGAGAGGGAGACCCAGTACTTC. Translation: CASSFSTSERETQYF. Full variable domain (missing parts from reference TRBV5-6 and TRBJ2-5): DAGVTQSPTHLIKTRGQQVTLRCSPKSGHDTVSWYQQALGQGPQFIFQYYEEEERQRGNFPDRFSGHQFPNYSSELNVNALLLGDSALYLCASSFSTSERETQYFGPGTRLLVL.

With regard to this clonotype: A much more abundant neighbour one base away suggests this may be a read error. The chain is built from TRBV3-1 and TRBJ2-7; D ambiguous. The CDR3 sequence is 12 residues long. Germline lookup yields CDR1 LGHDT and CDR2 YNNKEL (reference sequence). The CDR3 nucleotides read TGTGCCAGCAGCCAAGTAGTCTACGATCAGTACTTC. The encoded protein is CASSQVVYDQYF.

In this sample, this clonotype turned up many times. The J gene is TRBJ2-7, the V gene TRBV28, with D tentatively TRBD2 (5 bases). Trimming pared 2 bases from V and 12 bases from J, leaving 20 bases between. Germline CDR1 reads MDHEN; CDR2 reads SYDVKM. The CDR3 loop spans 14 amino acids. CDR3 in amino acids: CASSLEGIPWIAYF. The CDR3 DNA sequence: TGTGCCAGCAGTTTAGAGGGAATCCCCTGGATCGCGTACTTC. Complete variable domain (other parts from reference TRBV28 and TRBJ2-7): DVKVTQSSRYLVKRTGEKVFLECVQDMDHENMFWYRQDPGLGLRLIYFSYDVKMKEKGDIPEGYSVSREKKERFSLILESASTNQTSMYLCASSLEGIPWIAYFGPGTRLTVT.